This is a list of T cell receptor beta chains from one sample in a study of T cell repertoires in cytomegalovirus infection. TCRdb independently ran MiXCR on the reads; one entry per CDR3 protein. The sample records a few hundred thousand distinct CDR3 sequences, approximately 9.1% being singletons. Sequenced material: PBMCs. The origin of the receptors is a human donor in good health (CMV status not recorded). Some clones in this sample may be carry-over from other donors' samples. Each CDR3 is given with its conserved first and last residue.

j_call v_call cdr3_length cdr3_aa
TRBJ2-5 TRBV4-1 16 CASSHGTSGFQETQYF
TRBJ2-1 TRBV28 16 CASSPPGAGGRNEQFF
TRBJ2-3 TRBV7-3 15 CASSLGQGPTDTQYF
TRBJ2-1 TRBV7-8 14 CASSRSGTKKEQFF
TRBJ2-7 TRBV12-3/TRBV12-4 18 CASTSPIPTVFSSYEQYF
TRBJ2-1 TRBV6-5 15 CASSYGGQGRNEQFF
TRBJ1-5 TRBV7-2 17 CASSLGRAVNSNQPQHF
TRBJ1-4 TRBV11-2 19 CASSPSDRGVIRAGEKLFF
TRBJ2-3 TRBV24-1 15 CATSDSGTGSDTQYF
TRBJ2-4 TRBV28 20 CASSLYTHSTGDLAKNIQYF
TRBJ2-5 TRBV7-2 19 CASSLQPRRLAGRQETQYF
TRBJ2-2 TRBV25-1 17 CASRDRDTYSNTGELFF
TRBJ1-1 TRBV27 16 CASSYLRPGGYTEAFF
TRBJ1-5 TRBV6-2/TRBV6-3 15 CASRRGQGENQPQHF
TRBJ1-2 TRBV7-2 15 CASSLDRDRVYGYTF
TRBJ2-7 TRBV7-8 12 CASSLVGGGKYF
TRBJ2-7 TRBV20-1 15 CSARDWAGGAYEQYF
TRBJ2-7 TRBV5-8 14 CASTRDRGLYEQYF
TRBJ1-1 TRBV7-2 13 CASSLADGKEAFF
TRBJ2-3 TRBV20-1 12 CSAPDSTDTQYF
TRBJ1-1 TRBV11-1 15 CASSSWGGSRTEAFF
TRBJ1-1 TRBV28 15 CASSLSEGGGTEAFF
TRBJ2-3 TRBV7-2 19 CASSLAVLKPTDGIHTQYF
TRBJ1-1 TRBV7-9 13 CASSFARDTEAFF
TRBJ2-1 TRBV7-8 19 CASSLGSLRGISSYNEQFF
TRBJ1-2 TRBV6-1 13 CASSSLMGDGYTF
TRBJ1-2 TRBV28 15 CASFYPLGTGNGYTF
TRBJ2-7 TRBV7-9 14 CASSLDRAIYEQYF
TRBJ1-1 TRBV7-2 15 CASCLGSGADTEAFF
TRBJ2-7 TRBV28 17 CASTPVGDRDLFREQYF
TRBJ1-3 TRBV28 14 CASSFDRRRNTIYF
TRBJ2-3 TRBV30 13 CAWNERPTDTQYF
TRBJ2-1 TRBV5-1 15 CASSLPGTAYNEQFF
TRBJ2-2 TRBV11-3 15 CASSPRDQNTGELFF
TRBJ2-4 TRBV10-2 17 CASSKSGAGGAKNIQYF
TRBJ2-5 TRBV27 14 CASRGGLRQETQYF
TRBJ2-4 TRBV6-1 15 CASSEVGSAKNIQYF
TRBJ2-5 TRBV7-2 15 CASSPGGWAQETQYF
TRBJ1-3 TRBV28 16 CASSLDSANSGNTIYF
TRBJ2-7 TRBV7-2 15 CASSLQGPGSYEQYF
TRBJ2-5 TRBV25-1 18 CASSDSAQLAGAQETQYF
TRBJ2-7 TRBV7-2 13 CASRLGGSYEQYF
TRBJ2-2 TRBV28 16 CASSLWTDANTGELFF
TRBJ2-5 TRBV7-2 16 CASSLESTGTRKTQYF
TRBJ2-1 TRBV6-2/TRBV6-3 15 CASSDRTSLVYEQFF
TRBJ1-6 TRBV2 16 CASSDGQQGRHSPLHF
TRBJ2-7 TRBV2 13 CASSERAGFEQYF
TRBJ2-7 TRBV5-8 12 CASHEFSYEQYF
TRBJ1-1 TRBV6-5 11 CASSYSGKAFF